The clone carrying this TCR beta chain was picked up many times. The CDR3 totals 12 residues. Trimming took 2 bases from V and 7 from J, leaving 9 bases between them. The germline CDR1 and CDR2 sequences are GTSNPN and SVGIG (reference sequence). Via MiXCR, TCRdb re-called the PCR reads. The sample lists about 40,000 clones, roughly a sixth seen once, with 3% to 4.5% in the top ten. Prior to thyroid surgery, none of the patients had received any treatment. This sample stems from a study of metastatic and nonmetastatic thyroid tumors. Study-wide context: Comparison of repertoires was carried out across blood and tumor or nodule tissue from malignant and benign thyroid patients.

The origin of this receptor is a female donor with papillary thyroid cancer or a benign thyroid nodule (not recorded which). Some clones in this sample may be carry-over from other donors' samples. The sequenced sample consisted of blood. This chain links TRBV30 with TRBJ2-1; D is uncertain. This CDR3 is CAWSKARNEQFF. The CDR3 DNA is TGTGCCTGGAGTAAAGCGCGTAATGAGCAGTTCTTC.